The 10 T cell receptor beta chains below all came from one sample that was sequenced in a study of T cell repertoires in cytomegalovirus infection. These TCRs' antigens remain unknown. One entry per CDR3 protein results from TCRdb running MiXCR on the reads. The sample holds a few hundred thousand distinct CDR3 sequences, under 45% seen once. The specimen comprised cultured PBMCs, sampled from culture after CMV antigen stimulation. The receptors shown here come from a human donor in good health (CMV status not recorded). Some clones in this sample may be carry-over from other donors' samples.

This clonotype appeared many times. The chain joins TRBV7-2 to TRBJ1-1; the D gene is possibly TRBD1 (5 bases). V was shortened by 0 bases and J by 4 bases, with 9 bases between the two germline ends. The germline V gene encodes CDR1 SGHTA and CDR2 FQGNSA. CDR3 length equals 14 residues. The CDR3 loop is CASSLAQGPTEAFF. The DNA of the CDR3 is TGTGCCAGCAGCTTAGCGCAGGGACCCACTGAAGCTTTCTTT. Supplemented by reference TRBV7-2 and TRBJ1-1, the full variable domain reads GAGVSQSPSNKVTEKGKDVELRCDPISGHTALYWYRQSLGQGLEFLIYFQGNSAPDKSGLPSDRFSAERTGGSVSTLTIQRTQQEDSAVYLCASSLAQGPTEAFFGQGTRLTVV.

CDR3 bases: TGTGCCAGCAAGAGGAGTAGCGGGTCCTCCGATACGCAGTATTTT. It translates to CASKRSSGSSDTQYF. The genes are TRBV2 and TRBJ2-3, with 7 bases aligning to TRBD2. Unmatched junction bases numbered 13, after V lost 7 bases and J lost 6 bases. This CDR3 is built from 15 residues. Germline V CDR1 and CDR2: SNHLY, FYNNEI.

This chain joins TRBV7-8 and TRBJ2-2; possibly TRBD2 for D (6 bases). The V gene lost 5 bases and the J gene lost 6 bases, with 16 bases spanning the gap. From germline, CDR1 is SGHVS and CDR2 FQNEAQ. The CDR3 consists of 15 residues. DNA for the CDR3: TGTGCCAGCAGCCGGAGGGCTCCCCCCCCCGGGGAGCTGTTTTTT. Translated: CASSRRAPPPGELFF.

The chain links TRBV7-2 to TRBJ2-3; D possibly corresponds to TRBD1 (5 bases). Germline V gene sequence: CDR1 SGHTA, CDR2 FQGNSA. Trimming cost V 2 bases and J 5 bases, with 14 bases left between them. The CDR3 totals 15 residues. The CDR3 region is CASSLQAGLGDTQYF. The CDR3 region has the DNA TGTGCCAGCAGCTTACAAGCAGGGCTCGGAGATACGCAGTATTTT. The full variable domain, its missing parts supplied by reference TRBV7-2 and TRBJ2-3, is GAGVSQSPSNKVTEKGKDVELRCDPISGHTALYWYRQSLGQGLEFLIYFQGNSAPDKSGLPSDRFSAERTGGSVSTLTIQRTQQEDSAVYLCASSLQAGLGDTQYFGPGTRLTVL.

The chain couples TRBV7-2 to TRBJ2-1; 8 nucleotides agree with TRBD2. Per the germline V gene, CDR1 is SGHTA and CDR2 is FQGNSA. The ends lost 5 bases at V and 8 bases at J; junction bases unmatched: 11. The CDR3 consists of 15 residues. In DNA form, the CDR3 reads TGTGCCAGCAGCACGACCGGGACTAGTGTCCATGAGCAGTTCTTC. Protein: CASSTTGTSVHEQFF.

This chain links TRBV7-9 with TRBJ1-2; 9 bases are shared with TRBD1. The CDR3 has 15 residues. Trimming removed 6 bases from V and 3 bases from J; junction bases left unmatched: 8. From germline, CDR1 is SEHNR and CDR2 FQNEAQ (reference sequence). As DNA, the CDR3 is TGTGCCAGCAGTTATGGGACAGGGCGGGACTATGGCTACACCTTC. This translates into CASSYGTGRDYGYTF.

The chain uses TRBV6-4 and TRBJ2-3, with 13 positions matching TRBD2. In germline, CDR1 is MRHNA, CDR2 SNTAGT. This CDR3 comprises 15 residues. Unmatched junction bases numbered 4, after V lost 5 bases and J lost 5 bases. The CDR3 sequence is CASSPTSGGKDTQYF. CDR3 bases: TGTGCCAGCAGTCCGACTAGCGGGGGGAAAGATACGCAGTATTTT.

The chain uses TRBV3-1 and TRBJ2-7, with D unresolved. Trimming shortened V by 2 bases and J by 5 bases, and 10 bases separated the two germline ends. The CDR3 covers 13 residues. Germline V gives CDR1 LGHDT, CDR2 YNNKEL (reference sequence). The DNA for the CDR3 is TGTGCCAGCAGCCAAAGATGGGTACACGAGCAGTACTTC. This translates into CASSQRWVHEQYF.

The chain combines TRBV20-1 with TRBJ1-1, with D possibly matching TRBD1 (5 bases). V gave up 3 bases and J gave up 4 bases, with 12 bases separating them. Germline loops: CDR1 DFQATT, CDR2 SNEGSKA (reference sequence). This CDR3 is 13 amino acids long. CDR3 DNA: TGCAGTGCTAGGGCAGGGAGGGCCACTGAAGCTTTCTTT. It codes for CSARAGRATEAFF.

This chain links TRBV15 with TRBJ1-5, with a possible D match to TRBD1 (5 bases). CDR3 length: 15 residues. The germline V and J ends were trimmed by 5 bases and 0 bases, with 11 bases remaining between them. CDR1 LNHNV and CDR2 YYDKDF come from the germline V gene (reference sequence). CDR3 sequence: CATSLVGGSNQPQHF. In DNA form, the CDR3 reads TGTGCCACCAGCCTAGTCGGGGGTAGCAATCAGCCCCAGCATTTT.